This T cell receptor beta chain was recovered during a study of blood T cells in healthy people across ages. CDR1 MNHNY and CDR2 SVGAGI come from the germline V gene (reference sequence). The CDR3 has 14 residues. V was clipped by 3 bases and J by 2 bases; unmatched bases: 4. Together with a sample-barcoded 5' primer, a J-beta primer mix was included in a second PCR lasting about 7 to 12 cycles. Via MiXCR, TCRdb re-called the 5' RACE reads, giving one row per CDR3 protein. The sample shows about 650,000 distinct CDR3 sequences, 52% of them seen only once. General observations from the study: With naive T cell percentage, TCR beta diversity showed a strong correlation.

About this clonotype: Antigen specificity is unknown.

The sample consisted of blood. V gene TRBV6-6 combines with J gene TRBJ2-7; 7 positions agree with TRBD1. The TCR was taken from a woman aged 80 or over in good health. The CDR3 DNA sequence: TGTGCCAGCAGTTATAAGACAGGGACCTACGAGCAGTACTTC. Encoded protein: CASSYKTGTYEQYF.